The 32 T cell receptor beta chains presented below share a single source sample, sequenced in a study of vaccination effects on CD4 cells after COVID-19. No antigen has been assigned to these receptors. Scientists isolated CD4+ T cells after a roughly 10-day culture period ended. The data were produced by immunoSEQ multiplex PCR, yet TCRdb's version contains in-frame clones alone and is incomplete. The sample yields tens of thousands of clones, 72% seen once. This material consisted of CD4+ T cells from PBMCs cultured without peptide, taken before COVID-19 vaccination. The receptor source for this set is a human donor who had a prior SARS-CoV-2 infection.

The gene calls are TRBV30 and TRBJ1-5, with D possibly matching TRBD1 (6 bases). V was cut by 1 base and J by 6 bases, with 13 bases left in between. Looked up from germline, CDR1 is GTSNPN and CDR2 is SVGIG (reference sequence). The CDR3 has 14 amino acids. CDR3 DNA: TGTGCCTGGAGTGACGGACAGTGGGGTCAGCCCCAGCATTTT. It yields the protein CAWSDGQWGQPQHF.

The chain links TRBV4-1 to TRBJ2-1; a possible D gene is TRBD2 (5 bases). This CDR3 is built from 13 residues. The germline CDR1 and CDR2 sequences are MGHRA and YSYEKL. V lost 4 bases and J 3 bases, leaving 7 bases between the germline ends. The CDR3 sequence is CASSLAYYNEQFF. Here the CDR3 DNA reads TGCGCCAGCAGCCTAGCGTACTACAATGAGCAGTTCTTC.

The chain employs TRBV4-2 and TRBJ1-1; maybe TRBD1 (5 bases). In germline, CDR1 is LGHNA, CDR2 YNFKEQ. This CDR3 is 17 amino acids long. With 0 bases removed from V and 0 bases from J, the gap between germline ends came to 14 bases. CDR3 residues: CASSQEGLPGVNTEAFF. As DNA, the CDR3 is TGTGCCAGCAGCCAAGAGGGGCTGCCGGGGGTGAACACTGAAGCTTTCTTT.

Notes on this clone: Other DNA sequences from this sample encode an identical CDR3 as well. The chain has TRBV7-2 and TRBJ2-1; 9 nucleotides line up with TRBD2. Germline lookup yields CDR1 SGHTA and CDR2 FQGNSA. The CDR3 loop spans 15 amino acids. Losses at the gene ends were 2 bases for V and 4 bases for J; bases not matched to a gene: 3. The DNA of the CDR3 is TGTGCCAGCAGCTTATCGCTAGCGGGGTACAATGAGCAGTTCTTC. Translated: CASSLSLAGYNEQFF.

V usage is TRBV25-1 and J usage is TRBJ1-2; D unclear. Germline V gene lookup returns CDR1 MGHDK and CDR2 SYGVNS. This CDR3 has 14 amino acids. V was shortened by 4 bases and J by 2 bases, with 11 bases between the two germline ends. CDR3 protein: CASSGEPPNYGYTF. The CDR3 nucleotides read TGTGCCAGCAGTGGGGAACCCCCAAACTATGGCTACACCTTC.

The rearrangement joins TRBV18 to TRBJ2-7; 13 nucleotides align to TRBD2. Trimming at V came to 3 bases and at J to 6 bases, leaving 5 bases not matched to a gene. This CDR3 has 15 residues. CDR1 is KGHSH and CDR2 is LQKENI in the germline V gene. In nucleotides, the CDR3 is TGTGCCAGCTCACCGGGACTAGCGGGAACCGCCGAGCAGTACTTC. Protein product: CASSPGLAGTAEQYF.

This clone was counted at least ten times. The chain combines TRBV7-8 with TRBJ1-2, with 9 bases fitting TRBD1. This CDR3 has 15 residues. Germline CDR1 SGHVS, CDR2 FQNEAQ. The V and J ends lost 5 bases and 4 bases, in that order; junction bases with no gene match: 8. CDR3 region: CASSPWDRESYGYTF. CDR3 in DNA: TGTGCCAGCAGCCCCTGGGACAGGGAGAGCTATGGCTACACCTTC.

V usage is TRBV3-1 (or the pseudogene TRBV3-2) and J usage is TRBJ2-2, with D perhaps assigned TRBD1 or TRBD2 (6 bases each). Trimming cost V 0 bases and J 5 bases, with 13 bases left between them. In germline, CDR1 is LGHDT, CDR2 YNNKEL (reference sequence). The CDR3 has 16 amino acids. Here the CDR3 DNA reads TGTGCCAGCAGCCAAGAAGGGGGGTTTAGGACCGGGGAGCTGTTTTTT. Its translation: CASSQEGGFRTGELFF.

The chain combines TRBV19 with TRBJ2-1; TRBD2 agrees at 9 bases. The length of the CDR3 is 18 residues. Germline V gives CDR1 LNHDA, CDR2 SQIVND (reference sequence). Trimming took 1 base from V and 4 from J; bases not matched to a gene: 11. The CDR3 spells CASSIVLRREGRYNEQFF. The CDR3 bases are TGTGCCAGTAGTATAGTTCTGCGGCGGGAGGGACGGTACAATGAGCAGTTCTTC.

A remark on this clone: The junction differs from germline at one of its ends, possibly a read error. The chain joins TRBV7-7 to TRBJ2-1; 11 bases are shared with TRBD2. In germline, CDR1 is SSHAT, CDR2 FNYEAQ (reference sequence). The CDR3 covers 15 residues. CDR3 loop: CASSLGTSGNNEQFF. The DNA of the CDR3 is TGTGCTAGCAGCTTAGGGACTAGCGGTAACAATGAGCAGTTCTTC.

V usage is TRBV7-2 and J usage is TRBJ1-2, with D unclear. Trimming stripped 1 base from V and 3 bases from J, with 9 bases between. Germline lookup yields CDR1 SGHTA and CDR2 FQGNSA. The CDR3 is made up of 14 amino acids. DNA of the CDR3: TGTGCCAGCAGCTTAGGTCCCTTAGACTATGGCTACACCTTC. Amino acids: CASSLGPLDYGYTF.

This clone was seen a few times. The J gene is TRBJ2-2, the V gene TRBV3-1 (or the pseudogene TRBV3-2); D gene unclear. Between the trimmed V and J ends, which lost 3 bases and 5 bases, there was a span of 13 bases. Germline CDR1 is LGHDT and CDR2 is YNNKEL (reference sequence). This CDR3 has 15 amino acids. CDR3 sequence (DNA): TGTGCCAGCAGCCAGAACCGGGTTAGAACCGGGGAGCTGTTTTTT. It yields the protein CASSQNRVRTGELFF.

The V call is TRBV3-1 (or the pseudogene TRBV3-2), the J call TRBJ2-5, with D hard to call. The CDR3 spans 13 residues. Trimming cost V 4 bases and J 9 bases, with 15 bases left between them. CDR1 and CDR2 from the germline V gene are LGHDT and YNNKEL (reference sequence). The CDR3 bases are TGTGCCAGCAGCCCCACTCTTATGGTCCCCCAGTACTTC. Residues: CASSPTLMVPQYF.

This sequence joins TRBV9 and TRBJ1-6; no reliable D call. The V end was cut by 0 bases, the J end by 7 bases, with 14 bases between. The CDR3 runs to 16 residues. Germline CDR1 and CDR2: SGDLS and YYNGEE. As DNA, the CDR3 is TGTGCCAGCAGCGTAGGCGGAGGGTCGGGGAATTCACCCCTCCACTTT. This translates into CASSVGGGSGNSPLHF. The full variable domain, with the rest looked up from reference TRBV9 and TRBJ1-6, is DSGVTQTPKHLITATGQRVTLRCSPRSGDLSVYWYQQSLDQGLQFLIQYYNGEERAKGNILERFSAQQFPDLHSELNLSSLELGDSALYFCASSVGGGSGNSPLHFGNGTRLTVT.

This clone was counted between two and nine times. The chain recombines TRBV27 with TRBJ1-2; D unclear. This CDR3 is built from 16 residues. Germline V gene data show CDR1 as MNHEY and CDR2 as SMNVEV (reference sequence). Trimming removed 5 bases from V and 7 bases from J, with 23 bases in between. The CDR3 region is CASSPFSVQGEGGYTF. The CDR3 nucleotides are TGTGCCAGCAGTCCCTTTTCCGTACAAGGTGAGGGTGGCTACACCTTC.

This chain links TRBV7-9 with TRBJ2-3; the D is unclear. The CDR3 consists of 16 residues. The germline V and J ends were trimmed by 1 base and 2 bases, with 13 bases remaining between them. Germline V gene sequence: CDR1 SEHNR, CDR2 FQNEAQ (reference sequence). In DNA, the CDR3 is TGTGCCAGCAGCTTAGGGCTAGATCGCTCCACAGATACGCAGTATTTT. Amino acids: CASSLGLDRSTDTQYF.

The V gene is TRBV18, the J gene TRBJ2-3, with 10 bases identical to TRBD1. The germline V gene has CDR1 KGHSH and CDR2 LQKENI. The CDR3 is 16 residues long. The V and J ends lost 1 base and 3 bases, in that order; junction bases with no gene match: 4. The DNA for the CDR3 is TGTGCCAGCTCACCACGAGGGGACAGGGGAACAGATACGCAGTATTTT. Translated, it gives CASSPRGDRGTDTQYF.

The chain recombines TRBV7-6 with TRBJ1-2; weak D call: TRBD1 (5 bases). There are 16 residues in the CDR3. Germline V gives CDR1 SGHVS, CDR2 FNYEAQ. V lost 3 bases and J 4 bases, leaving 18 bases between the germline ends. CDR3 in amino acids: CASSFRPGTDGYGYTF. As DNA, the CDR3 is TGTGCCAGCAGCTTCCGCCCCGGGACTGATGGCTATGGCTACACCTTC.

The V gene is TRBV7-9, the J gene TRBJ1-1; possibly TRBD1 for D (5 bases). The CDR3 has 18 residues. The ends were cut back, 2 bases at V and 1 base at J, with 20 bases in the middle. The germline CDR1 and CDR2 sequences are SEHNR and FQNEAQ (reference sequence). The CDR3 nucleotides read TGTGCCAGCAGCTTATCTCCCTACCGGGGGTTCAAGAACACTGAAGCTTTCTTT. This codes for CASSLSPYRGFKNTEAFF. Combining the CDR3 with reference TRBV7-9 and TRBJ1-1 gives the whole variable domain DTGVSQNPRHKITKRGQNVTFRCDPISEHNRLYWYRQTLGQGPEFLTYFQNEAQLEKSRLLSDRFSAERPKGSFSTLEIQRTEQGDSAMYLCASSLSPYRGFKNTEAFFGQGTRLTVV.

The genes are TRBV6-5 and TRBJ2-1, with D unresolved. Trimming cost V 2 bases and J 6 bases, with 11 bases left between them. There are 14 residues in the CDR3. Germline assignment: CDR1 MNHEY and CDR2 SVGAGI. CDR3 bases: TGTGCCAGCAGTTACGCGAGGCCCACCAATGAGCAGTTCTTC. The encoded protein is CASSYARPTNEQFF.

V and J are TRBV20-1 and TRBJ2-7, with a possible D match to TRBD1 (6 bases). V was shortened by 2 bases and J by 4 bases, with 6 bases between the two germline ends. The CDR3 contains 11 residues. Germline CDR1 is DFQATT and CDR2 is SNEGSKA (reference sequence). The CDR3 spells CSARQGYEQYF. CDR3 bases: TGCAGTGCTAGACAGGGGTACGAGCAGTACTTC.

V is TRBV28 and J is TRBJ1-4; weak D call: TRBD1 (5 bases). Trimming pared 8 bases from V and 0 bases from J, leaving 25 bases between. The CDR3 consists of 19 residues. Germline CDR1 and CDR2: MDHEN and SYDVKM. The DNA of the CDR3 is TGTGCCAGCCGGGCATGGGGGTTCGGGGGAACCTCAACTAATGAAAAACTGTTTTTT. Protein: CASRAWGFGGTSTNEKLFF. The variable domain in full, completed from reference TRBV28 and TRBJ1-4, reads DVKVTQSSRYLVKRTGEKVFLECVQDMDHENMFWYRQDPGLGLRLIYFSYDVKMKEKGDIPEGYSVSREKKERFSLILESASTNQTSMYLCASRAWGFGGTSTNEKLFFGSGTQLSVL.

The chain combines TRBV18 with TRBJ2-5; perhaps D is TRBD1 or TRBD2 (6 bases each). V was cut by 6 bases and J by 3 bases, with 8 bases left in between. This CDR3 region has 12 residues. From germline, CDR1 is KGHSH and CDR2 LQKENI. The CDR3 sequence: CASSRDKETQYF. The CDR3, as DNA: TGTGCCAGCTCGCGGGACAAAGAGACCCAGTACTTC.

This sequence joins TRBV5-8 and TRBJ1-2, with 7 bases lining up with TRBD1. J gave up 5 bases and V 0 bases, and 4 bases lay outside the gene matches. This CDR3 contains 14 residues. Looked up from germline, CDR1 is SGHTS and CDR2 is YDEGEE. Written as DNA, the CDR3 is TGTGCCAGCAGCTTGGGTACAGGGGTATATGGCTACACCTTC. Translation gives CASSLGTGVYGYTF. Looking up the rest from reference TRBV5-8 and TRBJ1-2 gives the full variable domain: EAGVTQSPTHLIKTRGQQATLRCSPISGHTSVYWYQQALGLGLQFLLWYDEGEERNRGNFPPRFSGRQFPNYSSELNVNALELEDSALYLCASSLGTGVYGYTFGSGTRLTVV.

The gene calls are TRBV5-3 and TRBJ2-7, with D tentatively TRBD1 (6 bases). TRBV5-3 is an ORF for which the function is uncertain. V lost 2 bases and J lost 6, with 15 bases in between. The CDR3 has 14 residues. CDR3 amino acids: CARSLWTQGPEQYF. In DNA form, the CDR3 reads TGTGCCAGAAGCTTATGGACCCAGGGGCCCGAGCAGTACTTC.

V usage is TRBV7-9 and J usage is TRBJ2-7; TRBD1 matches 8 bases. The length of the CDR3 is 17 residues. Looked up from germline, CDR1 is SEHNR and CDR2 is FQNEAQ (reference sequence). The trim removed 5 bases at V and 2 bases at J, leaving 14 bases unmatched. The CDR3 here is CASSPRTGGRGTYEQYF. The CDR3 region has the DNA TGTGCCAGCAGCCCCCGAACAGGGGGAAGGGGTACCTACGAGCAGTACTTC.

The chain recombines TRBV6-5 with TRBJ1-2; weak D call: TRBD1 (5 bases). The ends were cut back, 7 bases at V and 4 bases at J, with 16 bases in the middle. Germline V CDR1 and CDR2: MNHEY, SVGAGI. The CDR3 contains 14 residues. This CDR3 reads CASTLYPGPYGYTF. The CDR3 bases are TGTGCCAGCACACTCTACCCGGGGCCCTATGGCTACACCTTC.

The chain recombines TRBV4-1 with TRBJ2-7; D possibly corresponds to TRBD2 (7 bases). CDR1 and CDR2 (germline): MGHRA, YSYEKL. The V gene lost 9 bases and the J gene lost 6 bases, with 18 bases spanning the gap. The CDR3 is made up of 13 amino acids. DNA of the CDR3: TGCGCCAGTTACACGGGGGGCATAGGCGAGCAGTACTTC. This encodes CASYTGGIGEQYF.

This chain links TRBV6-1 with TRBJ1-2; D may be TRBD1 (5 bases). Germline V gene sequence: CDR1 MNHNS, CDR2 SASEGT. Trimming pared 3 bases from V and 5 bases from J, leaving 10 bases between. The CDR3 runs to 13 residues. The DNA of the CDR3 is TGTGCCAGCAGTGAGCTTCGGGGGTATGGCTACACCTTC. This codes for CASSELRGYGYTF.

This chain connects TRBV19 to TRBJ2-5, with D perhaps matching TRBD2 (5 bases). CDR3 length: 20 amino acids. V was clipped by 3 bases and J by 4 bases, with 30 bases between them. Germline V gene data show CDR1 as LNHDA and CDR2 as SQIVND (reference sequence). CDR3 sequence reads: CASSIRSGWRRNNRGETQYF. The CDR3 DNA sequence: TGTGCCAGTAGTATTAGGTCCGGGTGGAGACGGAATAACCGGGGAGAGACCCAGTACTTC. Full variable domain (missing parts from reference TRBV19 and TRBJ2-5): DGGITQSPKYLFRKEGQNVTLSCEQNLNHDAMYWYRQDPGQGLRLIYYSQIVNDFQKGDIAEGYSVSREKKESFPLTVTSAQKNPTAFYLCASSIRSGWRRNNRGETQYFGPGTRLLVL.

The V and J genes are TRBV18 and TRBJ1-2; no definite D call. The V end lost 4 bases, the J end lost 0 bases, and 9 bases lay between the germline ends. The CDR3 is 14 amino acids. The germline V gene has CDR1 KGHSH and CDR2 LQKENI. This chain's CDR3 is CASSQNNANYGYTF. CDR3 in DNA: TGTGCCAGCTCACAAAATAACGCTAACTATGGCTACACCTTC.

This clone showed up just a few times. This chain connects TRBV5-8 to TRBJ1-2, with 8 nucleotides matching TRBD1. Germline assignment: CDR1 SGHTS and CDR2 YDEGEE. V trimming: 0 bases; J trimming: 3 bases; junction bases outside the gene matches: 4. This CDR3 comprises 15 residues. As DNA, the CDR3 is TGTGCCAGCAGCTTGGCAGGGACAGGCTACTATGGCTACACCTTC. As protein: CASSLAGTGYYGYTF.